This T cell receptor (beta chain) was sequenced in a study of vaccination effects on CD4 cells after COVID-19. The sample holds a few counts of this clone. What it binds is not known. Study results and caveats: No early post-infection timepoints were available in the study, which also included few convalescent patients. Among infection- and vaccine-induced clones, marked clonal contraction occurred late after vaccination.

Method: immunoSEQ multiplex PCR; TCRdb's copy keeps in-frame clones and lacks some. There are approximately 45,000 clones in the sample; approximately 80% occur only once, and about 12% lies in the top ten. The culture ran for 10 days before CD4+ T cells were isolated. In the cultures, half the medium was exchanged for IL-2 medium on days 3 and 7. From germline, CDR1 is MNHNY and CDR2 SVGAGI (reference sequence). Germline trimming cut 6 bases from V and 2 bases from J; bases unmatched to any gene: 4. The CDR3 consists of 16 residues. The TCR sequence derives from a human donor who had a prior SARS-CoV-2 infection. This rearrangement joins TRBV6-6 to TRBJ2-1; 13 nucleotides agree with TRBD2. The specimen was CD4+ T cells from PBMCs cultured without peptide, collected before COVID-19 vaccination. CDR3 sequence: CASRRLAGGTYNEQFF. DNA of the CDR3: TGTGCCAGCAGGAGACTAGCGGGAGGTACCTACAATGAGCAGTTCTTC.